This T cell receptor beta chain came from a study of shared clonotypes between healthy human individuals. Overall study: CD8 memory received one plate per donor, CD8 naive two, CD4 memory three and CD4 naive three.

The CDR3 is made up of 13 amino acids. Trimming pared 3 bases from V and 7 bases from J, leaving 9 bases between. CDR1 SGHDN and CDR2 FVKESK come from the germline V gene. Study results and caveats: Generation probability values for non-shared clonotypes were lower than those for clonotypes shared by all four donors.

As regards this clone: Its antigen is currently unknown.

Naive CD8 cells lacked CD45RO, underwent positive selection for CCR7 and left out terminally differentiated effector memory CD45RA+ cells. Donors, without exception, were Caucasian adults residing in Nashville, Tennessee. Deep level was the assay's run setting. The table came from immunoSEQ multiplex PCR; TCRdb's copy has only in-frame clones and leaves some out. The sample shows more than 2 million clones, about 95% of them seen only once. The rearrangement links TRBV14 to TRBJ2-2, with D uncertain. The TCR was taken from a man between 18 and 29 years old in good health. The material sequenced was naive CD8+ T cells sorted from blood. CDR3 residues: CASSHYTGGELFF. Here the CDR3 DNA reads TGTGCCAGCAGCCATTATACGGGCGGGGAGCTGTTTTTT.